This TCR beta chain was found in a study of shared T cell receptors in the human thymus. The CDR3 contains 14 residues. Deletions cut 0 bases from V and 7 bases from J, with 12 bases between. Germline assignment: CDR1 MGHDK and CDR2 SYGVNS. This clone has just one count. The protocol was immunoSEQ multiplex PCR, while the TCRdb copy is restricted to in-frame clones and leaves out a portion. The sample includes about 540,000 clones, about four fifths of them seen just once. This sample also appeared in a second study, on human thymus T cells. That study reports: Corrective surgery for congenital heart defects was being performed on the healthy Finnish infants who were the donors. During corrective heart surgery, resections were taken, and the thymus tissue came from them. A high degree of thymic repertoire overlap among unrelated individuals was reported in related research.

This sequence was found in a boy less than two years old with a congenital heart defect. The chain combines TRBV25-1 with TRBJ1-2; tentatively, D is TRBD1 (6 bases). The sequencing input was thymocytes. CDR3 nucleotide sequence: TGTGCCAGCAGTGAATATACGGGGGGCGCTGGCTACACCTTC. It yields the protein CASSEYTGGAGYTF.